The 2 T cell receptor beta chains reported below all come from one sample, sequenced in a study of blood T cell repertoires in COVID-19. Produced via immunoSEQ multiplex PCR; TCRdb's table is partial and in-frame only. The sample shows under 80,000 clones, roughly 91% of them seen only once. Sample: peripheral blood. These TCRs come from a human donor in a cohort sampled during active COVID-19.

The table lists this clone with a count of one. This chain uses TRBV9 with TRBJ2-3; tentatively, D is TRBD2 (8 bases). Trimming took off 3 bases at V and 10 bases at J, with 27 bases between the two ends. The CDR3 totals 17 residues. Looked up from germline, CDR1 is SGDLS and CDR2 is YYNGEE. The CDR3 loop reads CASSGGPTSGQGVSQYF. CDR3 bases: TGTGCCAGCAGCGGGGGCCCTACTAGCGGTCAGGGGGTCTCGCAGTATTTT.

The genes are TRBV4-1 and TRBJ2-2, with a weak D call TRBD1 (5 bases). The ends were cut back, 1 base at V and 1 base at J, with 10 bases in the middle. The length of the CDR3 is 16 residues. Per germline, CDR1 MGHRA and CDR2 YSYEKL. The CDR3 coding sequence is TGCGCCAGCAGCCAAGCACAGGTCGGGAACACCGGGGAGCTGTTTTTT. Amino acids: CASSQAQVGNTGELFF.